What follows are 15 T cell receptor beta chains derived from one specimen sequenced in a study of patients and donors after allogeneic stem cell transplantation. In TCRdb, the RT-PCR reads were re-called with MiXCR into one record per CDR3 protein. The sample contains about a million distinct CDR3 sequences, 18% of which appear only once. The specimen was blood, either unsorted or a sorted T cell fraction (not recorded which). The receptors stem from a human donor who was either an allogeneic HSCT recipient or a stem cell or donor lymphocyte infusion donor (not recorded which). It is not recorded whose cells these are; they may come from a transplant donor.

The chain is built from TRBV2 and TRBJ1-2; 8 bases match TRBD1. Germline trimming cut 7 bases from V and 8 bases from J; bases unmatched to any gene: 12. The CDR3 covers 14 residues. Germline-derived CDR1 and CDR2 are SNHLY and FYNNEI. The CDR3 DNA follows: TGTGCCAGCATCCCCGACAGGGGAATCCAAGGCTACACCTTC. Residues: CASIPDRGIQGYTF.

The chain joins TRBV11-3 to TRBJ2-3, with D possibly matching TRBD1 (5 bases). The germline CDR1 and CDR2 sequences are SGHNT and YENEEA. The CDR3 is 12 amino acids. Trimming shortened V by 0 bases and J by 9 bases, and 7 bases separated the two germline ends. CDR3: CASSLDGATQYF. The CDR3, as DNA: TGTGCCAGCAGCTTAGATGGGGCGACGCAGTATTTT.

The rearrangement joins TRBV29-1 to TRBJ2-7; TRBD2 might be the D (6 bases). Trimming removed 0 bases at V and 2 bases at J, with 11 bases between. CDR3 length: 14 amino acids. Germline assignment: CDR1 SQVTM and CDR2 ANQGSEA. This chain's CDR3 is CSVEDRGSPYEQYF. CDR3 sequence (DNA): TGCAGCGTTGAAGATCGGGGGTCCCCCTACGAGCAGTACTTC.

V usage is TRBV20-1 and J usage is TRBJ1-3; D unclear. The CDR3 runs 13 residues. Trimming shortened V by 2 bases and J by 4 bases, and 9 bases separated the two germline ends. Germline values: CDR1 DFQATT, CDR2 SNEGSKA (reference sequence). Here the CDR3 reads CSARWGNGNTIYF. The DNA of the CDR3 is TGCAGTGCTAGATGGGGTAACGGAAACACCATATATTTT.

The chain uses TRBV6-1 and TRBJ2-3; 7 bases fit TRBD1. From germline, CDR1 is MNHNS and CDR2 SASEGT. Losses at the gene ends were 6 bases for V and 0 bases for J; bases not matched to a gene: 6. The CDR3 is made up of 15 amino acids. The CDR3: CASSKTGPSTDTQYF. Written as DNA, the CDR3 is TGTGCCAGCAGCAAGACAGGGCCTAGCACAGATACGCAGTATTTT.

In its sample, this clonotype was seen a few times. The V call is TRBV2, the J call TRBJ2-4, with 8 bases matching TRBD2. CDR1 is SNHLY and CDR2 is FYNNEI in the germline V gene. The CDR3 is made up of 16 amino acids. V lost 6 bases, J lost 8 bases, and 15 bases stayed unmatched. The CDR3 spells CASSATGLGTEDIQYF. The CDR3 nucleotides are TGTGCCAGCAGCGCCACGGGACTAGGGACGGAAGACATTCAGTACTTC.

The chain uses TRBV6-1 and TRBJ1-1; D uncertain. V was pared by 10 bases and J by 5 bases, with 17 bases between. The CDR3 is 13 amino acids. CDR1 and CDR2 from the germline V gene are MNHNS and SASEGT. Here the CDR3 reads CATLDSVGTEAFF. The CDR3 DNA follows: TGTGCCACCCTGGACTCAGTGGGAACTGAAGCTTTCTTT.

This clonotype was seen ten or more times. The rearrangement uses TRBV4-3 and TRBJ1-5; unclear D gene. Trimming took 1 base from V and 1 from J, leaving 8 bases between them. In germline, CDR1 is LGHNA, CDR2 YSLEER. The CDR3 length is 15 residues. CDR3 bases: TGCGCCAGCAGCCAAGGGCGCTACAGCAATCAGCCCCAGCATTTT. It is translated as CASSQGRYSNQPQHF.

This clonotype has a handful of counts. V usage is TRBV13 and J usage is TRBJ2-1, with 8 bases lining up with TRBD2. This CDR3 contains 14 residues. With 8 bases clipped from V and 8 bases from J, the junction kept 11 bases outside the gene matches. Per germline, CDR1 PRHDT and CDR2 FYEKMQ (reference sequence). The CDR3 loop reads CASQPAGGRDEQFF. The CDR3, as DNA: TGTGCCAGCCAGCCGGCGGGGGGAAGGGATGAGCAGTTCTTC. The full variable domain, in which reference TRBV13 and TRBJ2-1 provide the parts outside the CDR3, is AAGVIQSPRHLIKEKRETATLKCYPIPRHDTVYWYQQGPGQDPQFLISFYEKMQSDKGSIPDRFSAQQFSDYHSELNMSSLELGDSALYFCASQPAGGRDEQFFGPGTRLTVL.

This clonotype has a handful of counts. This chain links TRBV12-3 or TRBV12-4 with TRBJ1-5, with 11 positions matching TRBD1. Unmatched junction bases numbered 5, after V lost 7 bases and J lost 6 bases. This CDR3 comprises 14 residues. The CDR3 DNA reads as TGTGCCAGCACCAGGGACAGGGGGGTTCAGCCCCAGCATTTT. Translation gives CASTRDRGVQPQHF.

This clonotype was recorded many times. Written as DNA, the CDR3 is TGTGCCAGCAGCTCTCTGGGAGGGAGCTCCTACAATGAGCAGTTCTTC. It codes for CASSSLGGSSYNEQFF. The chain combines TRBV7-9 with TRBJ2-1, with 7 bases aligning to TRBD2. The V segment lost 4 bases and the J segment 0 bases; nucleotides outside the gene matches: 6. Germline lookup yields CDR1 SEHNR and CDR2 FQNEAQ (reference sequence). The CDR3 has 16 residues.

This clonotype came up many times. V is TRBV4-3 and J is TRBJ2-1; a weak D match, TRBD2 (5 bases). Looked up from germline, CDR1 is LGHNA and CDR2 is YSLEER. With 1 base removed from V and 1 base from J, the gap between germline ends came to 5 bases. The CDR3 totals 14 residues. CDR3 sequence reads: CASSQGRSYNEQFF. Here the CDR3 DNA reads TGCGCCAGCAGCCAAGGGAGGTCCTACAATGAGCAGTTCTTC.

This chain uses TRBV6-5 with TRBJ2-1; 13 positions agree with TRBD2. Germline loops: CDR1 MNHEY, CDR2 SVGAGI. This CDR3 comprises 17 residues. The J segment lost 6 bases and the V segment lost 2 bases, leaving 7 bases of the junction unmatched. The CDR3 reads CASSYGGGTSGTNEQFF. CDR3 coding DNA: TGTGCCAGCAGTTACGGAGGAGGGACTAGCGGGACCAATGAGCAGTTCTTC.

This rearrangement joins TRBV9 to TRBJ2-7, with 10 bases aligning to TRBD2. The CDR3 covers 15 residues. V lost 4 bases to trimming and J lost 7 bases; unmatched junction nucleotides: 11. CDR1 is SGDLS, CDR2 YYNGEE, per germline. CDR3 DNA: TGTGCCAGCAGCCCCGGGGTGGCTAGCGGGAGTGAGCAGTACTTC. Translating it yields CASSPGVASGSEQYF.

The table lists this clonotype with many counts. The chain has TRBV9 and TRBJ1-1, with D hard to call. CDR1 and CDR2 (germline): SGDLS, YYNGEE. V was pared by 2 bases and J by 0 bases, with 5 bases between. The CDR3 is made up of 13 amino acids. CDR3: CASSVLVNTEAFF. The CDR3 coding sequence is TGTGCCAGCAGCGTCTTGGTGAACACTGAAGCTTTCTTT.